This paragraph reports one T cell receptor (beta chain). Its cognate antigen is unknown. The sample is drawn from a study of T cell responses to AZD1222 COVID-19 vaccine. General observations from the study: Distributed over spike, vaccine-associated CD4 TCRs predominated at 160-218 and 743-854. It should be noted that donors were predominantly white British and more often female, and clonal diversity was possibly underestimated.

Data came from immunoSEQ multiplex PCR; TCRdb stores just in-frame clones and leaves some out. The table shows around 30,000 clones, with over 90% occurring only once. CDR1 is WSHSY and CDR2 is SAAADI in the germline V gene. CDR3 size: 16 residues. The junction had 8 bases not matched to a gene; V was cut back by 5 bases and J by 1 base. The source material was peripheral blood, sampled on day 0 of AZD1222 vaccination. The clonotype was recovered from an adult in good health. V usage is TRBV10-2 and J usage is TRBJ2-7, with 10 bases that match TRBD2. The CDR3 is CASSPSGRAGSYEQYF. The CDR3 coding sequence is TGCGCCAGCAGTCCCAGCGGGAGGGCCGGGTCCTACGAGCAGTACTTC.